These T cell receptor beta chains were read from a single sample in a study of blood T cell repertoires in COVID-19. This table comes from immunoSEQ multiplex PCR, and its TCRdb copy is limited to in-frame clones, with some not included. The sample yields about 210,000 clones, about 87% seen once. The sequencing sample was made of PBMCs or T cells enriched from blood (not recorded which). These receptor sequences come from a man aged 30 to 39 who had recovered from COVID-19. Each CDR3 is given with its conserved first and last residue. A D gene is named only where the DNA matches it firmly. Expanded clones get a size class; other rows say once, few or many, or leave the size out.

TRBV18	TRBJ2-7	-	-	TGTGCCAGCTCGACTAGAGATACTTTCTCCTACGAGCAGTACTTC	CASSTRDTFSYEQYF
TRBV2	TRBJ1-6	-	-	TGTGCCAGCAGTGAATCCCCGACAGCCTATAATTCACCCCTCCACTTT	CASSESPTAYNSPLHF
TRBV3-1/TRBV3-2	TRBJ2-2	TRBD2	-	TGTGCCAGCAGCCCATTAGCGGGGGACACCGGGGAGCTGTTTTTT	CASSPLAGDTGELFF
TRBV4-1	TRBJ2-1	TRBD1	-	TGCGCCAGCAGCCAAGATACAGGGGCCTCCGGGGATGAGCAGTTCTTC	CASSQDTGASGDEQFF
TRBV24-1	TRBJ2-7	-	-	TGTGCCACCAGCCTCTCCGGGACTCCTGACTACGAGCAGTACTTC	CATSLSGTPDYEQYF
TRBV18	TRBJ1-4	-	-	TGTGCCAGCTCACCACGTGACAGTAATGAAAAACTGTTTTTT	CASSPRDSNEKLFF
TRBV10-3	TRBJ2-7	TRBD1	once	TGTGCCATCAGGCCGGGACAGAACTACGAGCAGTACTTC	CAIRPGQNYEQYF
TRBV9	TRBJ2-3	TRBD2	-	TGTGCCAGCAGCCCCCGGACTAGCGGGGGCACAGATACGCAGTATTTT	CASSPRTSGGTDTQYF
TRBV5-1	TRBJ1-2	-	-	TGCGCCAGCAGCTGGGACACCTATGGCTACACCTTC	CASSWDTYGYTF
TRBV19	TRBJ2-5	-	-	TGTGCCAGTAGTATGGGACTGCAAGAGACCCAGTACTTC	CASSMGLQETQYF
TRBV28	TRBJ1-2	TRBD1	-	TGTGCCAGCAGTACGGACAGGGGGCAGAACTATGGCTACACCTTC	CASSTDRGQNYGYTF
TRBV25-1	TRBJ2-1	TRBD2	-	TGTGCCAGCAGTGAATCGGCGGGAGCTCGGCACAATGAGCAGTTCTTC	CASSESAGARHNEQFF
TRBV5-1	TRBJ2-5	-	-	TGCGCCAGCAGCTTGGTACAGGGTCCGGAAGAGACCCAGTACTTC	CASSLVQGPEETQYF
TRBV28	TRBJ2-3	TRBD2	-	TGTGCCAGCAGTTTAGCGGGAGGGAGCACAGATACGCAGTATTTT	CASSLAGGSTDTQYF
TRBV28	TRBJ2-6	TRBD1	-	TGTGCCAGCAGTGGGGTAGGGGGCCCTGGGGCCAACGTCCTGACTTTC	CASSGVGGPGANVLTF
TRBV4-3	TRBJ2-3	-	once	TGCGCCAGCAGCCAAGACCCTAGCACAGATACGCAGTATTTT	CASSQDPSTDTQYF
TRBV2	TRBJ2-7	-	few	TGTGCCAGCAGTGATGAGGTAGCGATAACCTACGAGCAGTACTTC	CASSDEVAITYEQYF
TRBV30	TRBJ2-7	TRBD1	-	TGTGCCTGGAGTGCGGGACAGGGTTTTAACGAGCAGTACTTC	CAWSAGQGFNEQYF
TRBV24-1	TRBJ2-3	TRBD1	-	TGTGCCACCAGTGACCCCGGACAGGGTAGCACAGATACGCAGTATTTT	CATSDPGQGSTDTQYF
TRBV11-2	TRBJ2-5	TRBD2	-	TGTGCCAGCAGTCCCCTCGGGGGCGGGAGGCCGAAGACCCAGTACTTC	CASSPLGGGRPKTQYF
TRBV9	TRBJ2-7	-	once	TGTGCCAGCAGCGCCAGGGCTGACACAGAAATCTACGAGCAGTACTTC	CASSARADTEIYEQYF
TRBV6-5	TRBJ1-3	TRBD1	-	TGTGCCAGCAGTCGGCTCGGGACAGAAATAGACACCATATATTTT	CASSRLGTEIDTIYF
TRBV24-1	TRBJ1-2	-	-	TGTGCCACCAGTGATTTCGCACAAGGGGGGGAAGGCTACACCTTC	CATSDFAQGGEGYTF
TRBV12-3/TRBV12-4	TRBJ2-3	-	once	TGTGCCAGCAGTACAAAACCCACAGATACGCAGTATTTT	CASSTKPTDTQYF
TRBV9	TRBJ2-3	-	-	TGTGCCAGCAGCCCCCGGACTACCACAGATACGCAGTATTTT	CASSPRTTTDTQYF
TRBV29-1	TRBJ2-2	TRBD1	-	TGCAGCGCACGAGGGACAGGGGACACCGGGGAGCTGTTTTTT	CSARGTGDTGELFF
TRBV5-4	TRBJ1-4	TRBD1	-	TGTGCCAGCAGCTGGCAGGGGGAAGGTGAAAAACTGTTTTTT	CASSWQGEGEKLFF
TRBV28	TRBJ2-5	TRBD1	-	TGTGCCAGCAGTTTAAGGGGGCCCCCAGAGACCCAGTACTTC	CASSLRGPPETQYF
TRBV7-2	TRBJ2-7	TRBD1	-	TGTGCCAGCGGGGACAGCTACGAGCAGTACTTC	CASGDSYEQYF
TRBV29-1	TRBJ2-7	TRBD1	-	TGCAGCGTAGCAGGGGGCGCAACCTACGAGCAGTACTTC	CSVAGGATYEQYF
TRBV19	TRBJ1-2	TRBD1	-	TGTGCCAGTAGACGAGACGGACAGGGACGGACTAACTATGGCTACACCTTC	CASRRDGQGRTNYGYTF
TRBV24-1	TRBJ1-2	-	-	TGTGCCACCAGTGATTTTGGGGGGATCGGCTACACCTTC	CATSDFGGIGYTF
TRBV19	TRBJ2-1	TRBD2	-	TGTGCCAGTAGCCTTGGGAGCGGGGGTTACAATGAGCAGTTCTTC	CASSLGSGGYNEQFF
TRBV30	TRBJ1-4	-	once	TGTGCCTGGAGTCTACGGACGGGAGTTAATGAAAAACTGTTTTTT	CAWSLRTGVNEKLFF
TRBV4-2	TRBJ2-2	TRBD1	few	TGTGCCAGCAGCCGGGGGACAGGGAATACCGGGGAGCTGTTTTTT	CASSRGTGNTGELFF
TRBV27	TRBJ2-3	-	-	TGTGCCAGCTTGACTGCGGAGGCAACCACAGATACGCAGTATTTT	CASLTAEATTDTQYF
TRBV7-2	TRBJ2-6	TRBD2	-	TGTGCCAGCAGCTTAATTCTAGCGGGGCACTCTGGGGCCAACGTCCTGACTTTC	CASSLILAGHSGANVLTF
TRBV3-1/TRBV3-2	TRBJ2-4	-	-	TGTGCCAGCAGCCGGGACACCACACTTCTAGCCAAAAACATTCAGTACTTC	CASSRDTTLLAKNIQYF
TRBV19	TRBJ2-1	TRBD2	-	TGTGCCAGTAGTATGAGTCTAGCGGTCTACAATGAACAGTTCTTC	CASSMSLAVYNEQFF
TRBV27	TRBJ2-5	-	-	TGTGCCAGCAAGTACCAGGGTGGGGGGGAGACCCAGTACTTC	CASKYQGGGETQYF
TRBV4-3	TRBJ2-7	-	-	TGCGCCAGCAGCCAAGAGGATGAACAGGGCTACGAGCAGTACTTC	CASSQEDEQGYEQYF
TRBV5-4	TRBJ1-6	-	few	TGTGCCAGCAGCAAATACCGGGACACTGCACCCCTCCACTTT	CASSKYRDTAPLHF
TRBV7-9	TRBJ1-3	-	-	TGTGCCAGCAGCTCGAGCCGAACCCCCGGAAACACCATATATTTT	CASSSSRTPGNTIYF
TRBV18	TRBJ1-1	TRBD1	once	TGTGCCAGCTCACCAACTTCGGGACAGGGGACCACTGAAGCTTTCTTT	CASSPTSGQGTTEAFF
TRBV5-1	TRBJ2-3	-	-	TGCGCCAGCTCAGAAACAGATACGCAGTATTTT	CASSETDTQYF
TRBV5-1	TRBJ2-6	TRBD1	-	TGCGCCAGCAGCCCAGGACAGGGGGCGCGGGGGGCCAACGTCCTGACTTTC	CASSPGQGARGANVLTF
TRBV12-3/TRBV12-4	TRBJ1-3	TRBD1	-	TGTGCCAGCAGACAACAGGGGGCTGACACCATATATTTT	CASRQQGADTIYF
TRBV6-5	TRBJ2-2	-	-	TGTGCCAGCAGCCCCACAGGGAACACCGGGGAGCTGTTTTTT	CASSPTGNTGELFF
TRBV5-4	TRBJ2-7	TRBD1	-	TGTGCCAGCAGCTCGAAGACAGGGACCTACGAGCAGTACTTC	CASSSKTGTYEQYF